This T cell receptor beta chain emerged from a study of T cell responses to AZD1222 COVID-19 vaccine. Looking at the study overall: Researchers grouped second doses given at about 4 or about 12 weeks into one pool. Study results and caveats: The donors showed a predominance of white British ancestry and of females, with possible underestimation of clonal diversity. Vaccine-related CD4 TCRs covered spike, predominating at 160-218 and 743-854. Nearly half of unique spike-specific TCRs reportedly avoided B.1.351 and B.1.1.7 mutated regions.

The V end was cut by 3 bases, the J end by 3 bases, with 12 bases between. The CDR3 extends over 15 amino acids. CDR1 is MDHEN, CDR2 SYDVKM, per germline. Concerning this clone: Its antigen is unknown.

The data were produced by immunoSEQ multiplex PCR, yet TCRdb's version contains in-frame clones alone and is incomplete. The top ten clones hold over 0.7% of a sample with approximately 150,000 clones, roughly 93% of them seen once. The sequencing here drew on peripheral blood, taken on day 0 of AZD1222 vaccination. V usage is TRBV28 and J usage is TRBJ2-1; tentative D call: TRBD1 (7 bases). The sequence came from an adult in good health. The CDR3: CASSFRQGGYNEQFF. The CDR3 DNA is TGTGCCAGCAGTTTCCGGCAGGGGGGCTACAATGAGCAGTTCTTC.